This T cell receptor beta chain came from a study of control samples from healthy donors and cancer patients. J lost 7 bases, V lost 0 bases, and 3 bases had no gene match. CDR3 length equals 15 residues. Per the germline V gene, CDR1 is SGDLS and CDR2 is YYNGEE. TCRdb keeps only in-frame clones here, not all; method: immunoSEQ multiplex PCR. Among roughly 150,000 clones listed, about 90% were seen once. This TCR came from a man aged 18 to 30 in good health. Sequencing input: blood. This sequence joins TRBV9 and TRBJ2-1, with 11 bases aligning to TRBD2. CDR3 residues: CASSVALAGGNEQFF. For the CDR3, the DNA is TGTGCCAGCAGCGTAGCCCTAGCGGGGGGTAATGAGCAGTTCTTC. The full variable domain, rest sourced from reference TRBV9 and TRBJ2-1, is DSGVTQTPKHLITATGQRVTLRCSPRSGDLSVYWYQQSLDQGLQFLIQYYNGEERAKGNILERFSAQQFPDLHSELNLSSLELGDSALYFCASSVALAGGNEQFFGPGTRLTVL.